The 10 T cell receptor beta chains below were found in one sample sequenced in a study of OX40 agonist ivuxolimab in advanced cancers. Using immunoSEQ multiplex PCR, the repertoire was profiled, and TCRdb retains in-frame clones only, with some absent. This table holds 65,000 to 80,000 clones, around 87% found once. Sample: CD4+ or CD8+ T cells sorted from blood, taken in a trial of the OX40 agonist ivuxolimab. These receptors were collected from an adult with an advanced solid tumor such as melanoma, head and neck, liver or kidney cancer.

The chain combines TRBV5-1 with TRBJ2-2; TRBD1 matches 8 bases. The J segment lost 6 bases and the V segment lost 4 bases, leaving 8 bases of the junction unmatched. The CDR3 covers 15 residues. The germline V gene has CDR1 SGHRS and CDR2 YFSETQ. The CDR3 nucleotides read TGCGCCAGCAGCCTATATACAGGGGGGTCCGGGGAGCTGTTTTTT. It specifies CASSLYTGGSGELFF.

Notes on this clone: Relative to the germline gene, one junction end is altered; a read error may explain this. J is TRBJ1-5 and V is TRBV4-2, with D possibly matching TRBD1 (5 bases). CDR1 and CDR2 (germline): LGHNA, YNFKEQ. This CDR3 comprises 16 residues. Here the CDR3 DNA reads TGTGCCAGCAGCCAAGATCCACAGGCCGTCAATCAGTCCCAGCATTTT. Its protein is CASSQDPQAVNQSQHF.

The rearrangement joins TRBV27 to TRBJ1-2, with TRBD1 matching over 8 bases. The CDR3 covers 13 residues. The V segment lost 2 bases and the J segment 7 bases; nucleotides outside the gene matches: 3. Germline V gives CDR1 MNHEY, CDR2 SMNVEV (reference sequence). The CDR3: CASSLNRGFGYTF. CDR3 in DNA: TGTGCCAGCAGTTTAAACAGGGGGTTTGGCTACACCTTC.

The chain links TRBV7-2 to TRBJ1-1; unclear D gene. The CDR3 is made up of 13 amino acids. The germline gives CDR1 SGHTA, CDR2 FQGNSA. The germline V and J ends were trimmed by 1 base and 6 bases, with 9 bases remaining between them. CDR3 amino acids: CASSLVAPAEAFF. CDR3 in DNA: TGTGCCAGCAGCTTAGTGGCCCCAGCTGAAGCTTTCTTT.

This chain uses TRBV5-6 with TRBJ1-2; no clear D. CDR3 length equals 13 residues. The V end was cut by 2 bases, the J end by 5 bases, with 10 bases between. The germline CDR1 and CDR2 sequences are SGHDT and YYEEEE. The CDR3 reads CASSFRGLYGYTF. CDR3 sequence (DNA): TGTGCCAGCAGCTTCCGAGGGTTATATGGCTACACCTTC.

V gene TRBV7-9 combines with J gene TRBJ2-2, with 8 bases that match TRBD1. Looked up from germline, CDR1 is SEHNR and CDR2 is FQNEAQ (reference sequence). The CDR3 extends over 18 amino acids. V lost 2 bases, J lost 3 bases, and 11 bases stayed unmatched. The CDR3 DNA is TGTGCCAGCAGCTTATCAAGAACAGGGGGTAGGGACACCGGGGAGCTGTTTTTT. Encoded protein: CASSLSRTGGRDTGELFF.

This clone was detected a few times. The chain recombines TRBV18 with TRBJ1-5; 11 bases line up with TRBD1. With V trimmed by 2 bases and J by 4 bases, 1 base remained unmatched. Germline V gene data show CDR1 as KGHSH and CDR2 as LQKENI. The CDR3 is made up of 15 amino acids. The CDR3 DNA follows: TGTGCCAGCTCACCAGGGACAGGGGGAAATCAGCCCCAGCATTTT. This codes for CASSPGTGGNQPQHF.

The rearrangement links TRBV10-1 to TRBJ1-1; a possible D gene is TRBD1 (6 bases). V shed 2 bases and J shed 11 bases, with 15 bases lying between them. CDR1 and CDR2 (germline): WNHNN, SYGVQD (reference sequence). This CDR3 spans 13 amino acids. In DNA form, the CDR3 reads TGCGCCAGCAGTGAGGGGCCCGGGCAGGGGGCTTTCTTT. It yields the protein CASSEGPGQGAFF.

This clone has just a few counts. V and J are TRBV4-1 and TRBJ1-6, with D unresolved. Trimming removed 4 bases from V and 6 bases from J, with 13 bases in between. Germline V gene data show CDR1 as MGHRA and CDR2 as YSYEKL. CDR3 size: 15 residues. CDR3 DNA: TGCGCCAGCAGCCCCGCAGGTGGGGTTAATTCACCCCTCCACTTT. It is translated as CASSPAGGVNSPLHF.

For this clone: This sample includes further DNA sequences coding for the same CDR3. The CDR3 coding sequence is TGTGCCAGTAGTCCCCGGACCCCTAAAAACATTCAGTACTTC. Translating it yields CASSPRTPKNIQYF. The rearrangement links TRBV19 to TRBJ2-4; no definite D call. Germline values: CDR1 LNHDA, CDR2 SQIVND (reference sequence). This CDR3 has 14 amino acids. The V and J ends lost 5 bases and 4 bases respectively, with 12 bases between them.